These 28 T cell receptor beta chains share one sample of origin, sequenced in a study of blood T cells in healthy people across ages. A sample-barcoded 5' primer and a J-beta primer mix were used in a second PCR of about 7 to 11 cycles. TCRdb fed the 5' RACE reads into MiXCR, producing one record per CDR3 protein. Counted here are 1.5 million to 2 million distinct CDR3 sequences, around 48% occurring once; the ten biggest clones make up over 2%. Sequenced material: blood. Every receptor here comes from a woman aged 35 to 49 in good health.

The J gene is TRBJ2-1, the V gene TRBV20-1; 9 bases fit TRBD2. J lost 10 bases, V lost 6 bases, and 10 bases had no gene match. Germline V gene sequence: CDR1 DFQATT, CDR2 SNEGSKA (reference sequence). CDR3 length equals 13 residues. The CDR3 bases are TGCAGTGCCGCGAGCTTCAGCGGGGGGGAGCAGTTCTTC. Its protein is CSAASFSGGEQFF.

This clonotype was counted between two and nine times. This rearrangement joins TRBV28 to TRBJ2-7; 11 nucleotides align to TRBD1. This CDR3 spans 16 amino acids. The germline V gene encodes CDR1 MDHEN and CDR2 SYDVKM. J was trimmed by 4 bases and V by 7 bases; bases with no gene match: 12. The CDR3 DNA follows: TGTGCCAGCACCTCGGGATTAGGGACAGGGGGATACGAGCAGTACTTC. Its protein is CASTSGLGTGGYEQYF.

V gene TRBV20-1 combines with J gene TRBJ1-5; D is perhaps TRBD1 (6 bases). V was shortened by 6 bases and J by 1 base, with 13 bases between the two germline ends. The CDR3 extends over 14 amino acids. CDR1 and CDR2 from the germline V gene are DFQATT and SNEGSKA (reference sequence). This CDR3 is CSAGTRGSNQPQHF. The CDR3 nucleotides are TGCAGTGCCGGGACACGAGGGAGCAATCAGCCCCAGCATTTT.

The chain recombines TRBV11-3 with TRBJ2-5; a possible D gene is TRBD2 (6 bases). Germline V gives CDR1 SGHNT, CDR2 YENEEA. V was shortened by 5 bases and J by 3 bases, with 13 bases between the two germline ends. CDR3 length equals 14 residues. The DNA for the CDR3 is TGTGCCAGCAGCGCGGGACTTACGAAAGAGACCCAGTACTTC. It is translated as CASSAGLTKETQYF.

This clonotype came up a few times. The J gene is TRBJ2-7, the V gene TRBV29-1; D may be TRBD1 (5 bases). Germline-derived CDR1 and CDR2 are SQVTM and ANQGSEA. The CDR3 covers 14 residues. The V end was cut by 2 bases, the J end by 5 bases, with 16 bases between. The CDR3 loop is CSVEPQGRGHEQYF. DNA for the CDR3: TGCAGCGTTGAACCGCAGGGAAGGGGCCACGAGCAGTACTTC.

The genes are TRBV4-2 and TRBJ2-3; D unclear. The CDR3 loop spans 14 amino acids. In germline, CDR1 is LGHNA, CDR2 YNFKEQ. V shed 4 bases and J shed 7 bases, with 15 bases lying between them. CDR3 bases: TGTGCCAGCAGCCTTAACGACCTCAGTAATACGCAGTATTTT. Its protein product is CASSLNDLSNTQYF.

This clonotype was counted a few times. The J gene is TRBJ1-2, the V gene TRBV25-1, with D perhaps TRBD1 (6 bases). The CDR3 has 15 residues. In germline, CDR1 is MGHDK, CDR2 SYGVNS. V was cut by 3 bases and J by 3 bases, with 14 bases left in between. The CDR3 is CASSDPGGADYGYTF. DNA for the CDR3: TGTGCCAGCAGTGATCCTGGGGGCGCCGACTATGGCTACACCTTC.

This clonotype was seen only a few times. V usage is TRBV27 and J usage is TRBJ2-7; 9 bases are shared with TRBD2. V lost 4 bases, J lost 2 bases, and 6 bases stayed unmatched. There are 15 residues in the CDR3. Looked up from germline, CDR1 is MNHEY and CDR2 is SMNVEV (reference sequence). CDR3 nucleotides: TGTGCCAGCAGTTATCAGCGGGGGGTAACCTACGAGCAGTACTTC. It yields the protein CASSYQRGVTYEQYF.

This clonotype was counted once. V is TRBV10-3 and J is TRBJ1-5; the D gene is possibly TRBD1 (5 bases). Trimming removed 11 bases from V and 5 bases from J, with 16 bases in between. This CDR3 has 13 residues. Germline V CDR1 and CDR2: ENHRY, SYGVKD. CDR3 sequence reads: CASARAQDQPQHF. The CDR3 DNA reads as TGTGCCTCTGCCAGGGCGCAGGATCAGCCCCAGCATTTT.

This sequence joins TRBV20-1 and TRBJ2-3, with D perhaps matching TRBD1 (5 bases). V lost 6 bases, J lost 5 bases, and 15 bases lay in between. The CDR3 is made up of 13 amino acids. Germline CDR1 DFQATT, CDR2 SNEGSKA (reference sequence). DNA of the CDR3: TGCAGTGCCTTAAGGACACCACAAGATACGCAGTATTTT. It translates to CSALRTPQDTQYF.

This clonotype was seen more than once but under ten times. The chain combines TRBV12-3 or TRBV12-4 with TRBJ1-2; weak D call: TRBD1 (6 bases). V lost 3 bases, J lost 5 bases, and 16 bases lay in between. The CDR3 consists of 15 residues. CDR3 coding DNA: TGTGCCAGCAGTTTTTCGCCAGGGGATATATATGGCTACACCTTC. Its protein product is CASSFSPGDIYGYTF.

The V and J genes are TRBV6-6 and TRBJ1-6; 9 nucleotides agree with TRBD1. V gave up 5 bases and J gave up 3 bases; unmatched junction bases: 5. CDR3 size: 16 residues. Germline V gene lookup returns CDR1 MNHNY and CDR2 SVGAGI (reference sequence). Here the CDR3 reads CASSLTTGGYNSPLHF. As DNA, the CDR3 is TGTGCCAGCAGTCTTACGACAGGGGGCTATAATTCACCCCTCCACTTT.

The genes are TRBV7-2 and TRBJ1-6; D ambiguous. Trimming shortened V by 5 bases and J by 7 bases, and 9 bases separated the two germline ends. The CDR3 is 13 amino acids. CDR1 is SGHTA and CDR2 is FQGNSA in the germline V gene. CDR3 residues: CASSRVPNSPLHF. Written as DNA, the CDR3 is TGTGCCAGCAGCCGGGTCCCCAATTCACCCCTCCACTTT.

This clonotype showed up just once. The V gene is TRBV5-1, the J gene TRBJ2-2; no clear D. Germline V CDR1 and CDR2: SGHRS, YFSETQ. The length of the CDR3 is 12 residues. V dropped 4 bases and J dropped 6 bases, with 7 bases sitting between them. In DNA form, the CDR3 reads TGCGCCAGCAGCGTGGCTCCCGGGGAGCTGTTTTTT. It codes for CASSVAPGELFF.

With regard to this clonotype: The junction differs from germline at one of its ends, possibly a read error. J is TRBJ2-7 and V is TRBV5-5, with unresolved D. Germline V CDR1 and CDR2: SGHKS, YYEKEE (reference sequence). The CDR3 totals 14 residues. The CDR3 loop is CACSLIASSYEQYF. The CDR3 DNA sequence: TGTGCCTGCAGCTTGATTGCGTCCTCCTACGAGCAGTACTTC.

The rearrangement uses TRBV28 and TRBJ1-2; D gene uncertain. V lost 3 bases and J lost 2, with 7 bases in between. In germline, CDR1 is MDHEN, CDR2 SYDVKM. CDR3 length: 13 residues. The CDR3 is CASSFNPNYGYTF. The DNA of the CDR3 is TGTGCCAGCAGTTTTAACCCGAACTATGGCTACACCTTC.

The chain couples TRBV5-6 to TRBJ1-1; 11 nucleotides align to TRBD1. Trimming removed 4 bases from V and 10 bases from J; junction bases left unmatched: 9. This CDR3 comprises 14 residues. CDR1 is SGHDT and CDR2 is YYEEEE in the germline V gene. The CDR3 DNA reads TGTGCCAGCAGCCTCGGACAGGGGGCGGGGGGAGCTTTCTTT. It translates to CASSLGQGAGGAFF.

This chain uses TRBV6-2 or TRBV6-3 with TRBJ2-1, with 9 bases lining up with TRBD2. The CDR3 has 16 amino acids. Trimming took 0 bases from V and 4 from J; bases not matched to a gene: 4. Germline-derived CDR1 and CDR2 are MNHEY and SVGEGT. CDR3 amino acids: CASSYSGTSRYNEQFF. The DNA of the CDR3 is TGTGCCAGCAGTTACTCCGGGACTAGCAGATACAATGAGCAGTTCTTC.

CDR3 in DNA: TGTGCCAGCAGTTTCCCGACAGCCCAGCTATACTACGAGCAGTACTTC. Translating gives CASSFPTAQLYYEQYF. This rearrangement joins TRBV28 to TRBJ2-7; D might be TRBD1 (5 bases). CDR3 length equals 16 residues. From germline, CDR1 is MDHEN and CDR2 SYDVKM. Trimming left V 3 bases short and J 3 bases short, with 18 bases between.

The V gene is TRBV5-5, the J gene TRBJ2-1; D may be TRBD1 (6 bases). The J call may be wrong; the DNA end is better matched by TRBJ2-7. Germline loops: CDR1 SGHKS, CDR2 YYEKEE (reference sequence). The CDR3 covers 16 residues. CDR3 coding DNA: TGTGCCAGCAGCACGGGACACCCCAGCTCCTACAATGAGCAGTACTTC. This sequence encodes CASSTGHPSSYNEQYF.

The chain recombines TRBV11-2 with TRBJ2-1; 9 positions match TRBD2. The CDR3 length is 16 residues. Germline values: CDR1 SGHAT, CDR2 FQNNGV. Germline trimming cut 1 base from V and 7 bases from J; bases unmatched to any gene: 8. The chain's CDR3 is CASSLAQTSGLNEQFF. The CDR3 bases are TGTGCCAGCAGCTTAGCCCAGACTAGCGGATTAAATGAGCAGTTCTTC. Together with reference TRBV11-2 and TRBJ2-1, the CDR3 gives the full variable domain: EAGVAQSPRYKIIEKRQSVAFWCNPISGHATLYWYQQILGQGPKLLIQFQNNGVVDDSQLPKDRFSAERLKGVDSTLKIQPAKLEDSAVYLCASSLAQTSGLNEQFFGPGTRLTVL.

The rearrangement joins TRBV29-1 to TRBJ2-5; TRBD2 aligns across 8 bases. The end of the DNA is better explained by TRBJ2-7, so the J call may be wrong. Per the germline V gene, CDR1 is SQVTM and CDR2 is ANQGSEA. CDR3 length: 14 residues. CDR3 sequence: CSAGGADTAYEQYF. The CDR3 DNA is TGCAGCGCGGGGGGGGCAGACACGGCCTACGAGCAGTACTTC.

V usage is TRBV20-1 and J usage is TRBJ2-1; the match to TRBD2 covers 10 bases. The ends lost 6 bases at V and 1 base at J; junction bases unmatched: 9. The CDR3 has 16 residues. Germline V gene sequence: CDR1 DFQATT, CDR2 SNEGSKA (reference sequence). The CDR3 protein is CSALPGLATSYNEQFF. The CDR3 region has the DNA TGCAGTGCGTTACCGGGACTAGCGACTTCCTACAATGAGCAGTTCTTC.

This clonotype has just a few counts. The rearrangement links TRBV4-3 to TRBJ1-2; weak D call: TRBD1 (5 bases). The CDR3 runs to 13 residues. V gave up 4 bases and J gave up 9 bases, with 15 bases separating them. Looked up from germline, CDR1 is LGHNA and CDR2 is YSLEER. The CDR3 nucleotides are TGCGCCAGCAGCCCGGGACTGGGCCTTCGCTACACCTTC. This encodes CASSPGLGLRYTF.

The CDR3 spells CASRVDKARDEQFF. Written as DNA, the CDR3 is TGTGCCAGCAGAGTGGACAAGGCACGTGATGAGCAGTTCTTC. The V call is TRBV2, the J call TRBJ2-1, with a possible D match to TRBD1 (5 bases). CDR3 length: 14 amino acids. V was shortened by 6 bases and J by 8 bases, with 17 bases between the two germline ends. The germline CDR1 and CDR2 sequences are SNHLY and FYNNEI.

This clonotype has a handful of counts. The CDR3 protein is CASRRGTAQETQYF. For the CDR3, the DNA is TGCGCCAGCAGACGGGGGACAGCGCAAGAGACCCAGTACTTC. This chain connects TRBV5-1 to TRBJ2-5, with D maybe TRBD1 (7 bases). The CDR3 totals 14 residues. V lost 5 bases and J lost 2, with 13 bases in between. CDR1 is SGHRS, CDR2 YFSETQ, per germline.

The CDR3 coding sequence is TGTGCCAGCAGCTTAGGGGTGCGGGGATCTGGGGCCAACGTCCTGACTTTC. Translation gives CASSLGVRGSGANVLTF. The chain joins TRBV7-2 to TRBJ2-6; D might be TRBD2 (6 bases). The ends were cut back, 1 base at V and 1 base at J, with 11 bases in the middle. Germline CDR1 SGHTA, CDR2 FQGNSA. This CDR3 spans 17 amino acids.

The chain employs TRBV5-6 and TRBJ1-2, with unresolved D. The CDR3 totals 14 residues. The germline gives CDR1 SGHDT, CDR2 YYEEEE. Deletions cut 0 bases from V and 5 bases from J, with 11 bases between. CDR3 nucleotide sequence: TGTGCCAGCAGCTTGGCAGGAGCCCAGTATGGCTACACCTTC. As protein: CASSLAGAQYGYTF.